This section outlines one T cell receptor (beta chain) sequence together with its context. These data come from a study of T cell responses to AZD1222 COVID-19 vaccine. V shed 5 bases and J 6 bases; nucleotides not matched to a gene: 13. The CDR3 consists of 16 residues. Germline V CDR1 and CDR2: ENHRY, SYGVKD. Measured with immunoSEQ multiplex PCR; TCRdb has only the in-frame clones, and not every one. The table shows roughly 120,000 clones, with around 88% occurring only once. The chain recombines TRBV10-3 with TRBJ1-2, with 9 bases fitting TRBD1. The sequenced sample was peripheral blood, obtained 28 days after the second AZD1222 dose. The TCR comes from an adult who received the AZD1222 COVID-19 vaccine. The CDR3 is CAISPGQGGMGDGYTF. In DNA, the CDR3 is TGTGCCATCAGTCCGGGACAGGGCGGGATGGGGGATGGCTACACCTTC.